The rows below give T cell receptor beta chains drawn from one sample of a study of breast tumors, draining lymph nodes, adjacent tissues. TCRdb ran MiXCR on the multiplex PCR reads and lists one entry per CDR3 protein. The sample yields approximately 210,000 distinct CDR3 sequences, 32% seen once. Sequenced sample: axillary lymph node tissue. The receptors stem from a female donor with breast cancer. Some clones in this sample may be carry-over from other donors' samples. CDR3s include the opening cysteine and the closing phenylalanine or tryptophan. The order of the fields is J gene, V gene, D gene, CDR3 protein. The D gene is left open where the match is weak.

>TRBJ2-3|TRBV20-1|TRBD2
CSAPNLAVTDTQYF
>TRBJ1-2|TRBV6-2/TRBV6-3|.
CASSHPAEIYGYTF
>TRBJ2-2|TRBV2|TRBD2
CASKSLAGASTGGELFF
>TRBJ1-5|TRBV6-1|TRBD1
CASRAGTGGFSNQPQHF
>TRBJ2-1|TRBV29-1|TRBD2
CSVTSGRYNEQFF
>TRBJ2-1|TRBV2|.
CASVQATDRDEQFF
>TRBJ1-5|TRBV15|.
CATSSTTRGKEPQHF
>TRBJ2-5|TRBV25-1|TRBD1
CASSETGTGKETQYF
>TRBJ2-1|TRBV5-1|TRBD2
CASSKLAGNNEQFF
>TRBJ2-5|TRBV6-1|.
CASSGGASKETQYF
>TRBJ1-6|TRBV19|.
CASSIVPGAIRNSPLHF
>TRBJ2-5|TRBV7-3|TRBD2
CASSPSSGGYQGTQYF
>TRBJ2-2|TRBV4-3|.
CASSLSASWTGELFF
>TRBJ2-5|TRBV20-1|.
CSARIGRETQYF
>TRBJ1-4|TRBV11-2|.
CASSRLAGTNEKLFF
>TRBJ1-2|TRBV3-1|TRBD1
CASSLQGAAYGYTF
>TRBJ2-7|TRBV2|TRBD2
CASRTREDSYEQYF
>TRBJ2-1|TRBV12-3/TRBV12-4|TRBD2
CASSLLAGGINEQFF
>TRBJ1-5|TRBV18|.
CASSPPGTPNQPQHF
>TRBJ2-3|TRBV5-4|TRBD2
CASSPGGWASGTVTQYF
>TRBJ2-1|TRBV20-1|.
CSAKAGSNSYNEQFF
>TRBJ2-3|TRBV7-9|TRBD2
CASSLDLAGPTDTQYF
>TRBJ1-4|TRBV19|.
CASSIHRHNEKLFF
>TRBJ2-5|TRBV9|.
CASSVWSGGGEKETQYF
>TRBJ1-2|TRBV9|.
CALGVISPPLEGYTF
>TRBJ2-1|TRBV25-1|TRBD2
CASSEYSHSGRAFEQFF
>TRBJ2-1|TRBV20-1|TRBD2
CSARAAGVNGEQFF
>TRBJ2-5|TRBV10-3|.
CAISEGPERGETQRF
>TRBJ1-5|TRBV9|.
CASSVAQGTNQPPHF
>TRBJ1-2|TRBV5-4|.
CASSATRRSNYGYTF
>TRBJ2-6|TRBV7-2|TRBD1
CASSLAPGQGACSGANVLTF
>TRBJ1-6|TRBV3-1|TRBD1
CASSPWTGWSPLHF
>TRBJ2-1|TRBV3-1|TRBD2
CASSQGTSKFEQFF
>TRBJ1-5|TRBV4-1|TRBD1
CASSQGTGNQPQHF
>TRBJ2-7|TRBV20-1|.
CSAYLAKGSYEQYF
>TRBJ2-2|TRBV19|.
CASSIDVLLRGGELFF
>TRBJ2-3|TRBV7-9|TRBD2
CASSWGLETDTQYF
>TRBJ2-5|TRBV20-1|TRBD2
CSAREPSGDTRTQYF
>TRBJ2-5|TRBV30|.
CAWSGQETQYF
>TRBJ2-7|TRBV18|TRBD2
CASSLGGTSGNAQYF
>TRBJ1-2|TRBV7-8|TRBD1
CASSLGGTASYTF
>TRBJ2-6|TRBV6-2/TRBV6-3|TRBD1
CASSSPGQGPSGANVLTF
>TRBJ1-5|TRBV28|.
CASTPNRGDQPQHF
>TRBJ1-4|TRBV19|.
CASSIDPRRTNEKLFF
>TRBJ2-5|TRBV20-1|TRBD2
CSAEGTSQETQYF
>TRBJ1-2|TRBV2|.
CASSGGLGYTF
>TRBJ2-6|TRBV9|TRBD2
CASSRSSGGAGANVLTF
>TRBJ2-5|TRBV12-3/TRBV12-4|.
CASTIRRVGAETQYF
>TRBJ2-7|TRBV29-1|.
CSVEADRAYEQYF
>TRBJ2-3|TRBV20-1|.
CSALSGTDTQYF
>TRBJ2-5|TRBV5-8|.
CASSLRGEGETQCF
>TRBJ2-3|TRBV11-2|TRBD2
CASSLARGTRASGGTDTQYF